This record covers a single TCR beta chain. Antigen specificity is unknown. The sample comes from a study of T-cell reconstitution after alpha-beta-depleted transplantation in children. General study findings and limits: T-cell counts and diversity were attributed mostly to newly produced T cells one year after transplant. About two months after transplant, alpha-beta T cells reportedly came from several hundred expanded graft clones. From surviving recipient T cells and thymic progenitors came the high day-60 TCRbeta diversity observed in some patients.

It was with unique molecular identifiers that the TCRbeta library was prepared. TCRdb passed the PCR reads through MiXCR, listing each CDR3 protein once. The sample consists of about 580,000 distinct CDR3 sequences, 27% of them appearing once. This CDR3 spans 16 amino acids. The clonotype was recovered from a boy under two years old with Wiskott-Aldrich syndrome, due to receive a stem cell transplant. V usage is TRBV21-1 and J usage is TRBJ2-1. TRBV21-1 is a listed pseudogene. The sample consisted of PBMCs, taken before TCRalphabeta/CD19-depleted stem cell transplant. The CDR3 here is CASSKREGLSYNEQFF. CDR3 nucleotide sequence: TGTGCCAGCAGCAAAAGGGAAGGATTGAGCTACAATGAGCAGTTCTTC.